The next 18 T cell receptor beta chains were all read from a single sample in a study of PD-1 blockade in classical Hodgkin lymphoma. The assay was immunoSEQ multiplex PCR, and TCRdb's table has in-frame clones only and misses some. The sample yields around 26,000 clones, about 94% seen once. Described time point: newly diagnosed, previously untreated cHL patient sample. Sequencing was done on a sample of peripheral blood mononuclear cells (PBMCs). All receptors come from a human donor with classical Hodgkin lymphoma.

The chain recombines TRBV5-1 with TRBJ2-7, with D tentatively TRBD1 (6 bases). V lost 4 bases and J lost 6, with 11 bases in between. The CDR3 runs to 12 residues. CDR1 is SGHRS, CDR2 YFSETQ, per germline. The CDR3 protein is CASSTQGGEQYF. CDR3 nucleotides: TGCGCCAGCAGCACACAGGGTGGCGAGCAGTACTTC.

The chain uses TRBV10-3 and TRBJ1-5; 8 nucleotides align to TRBD1. The ends lost 4 bases at V and 1 base at J; junction bases unmatched: 3. This CDR3 is 15 amino acids long. The germline gives CDR1 ENHRY, CDR2 SYGVKD. CDR3 residues: CAISGTGPSNQPQHF. The CDR3 DNA sequence: TGTGCCATCAGTGGGACAGGGCCCAGCAATCAGCCCCAGCATTTT.

The chain joins TRBV4-3 to TRBJ2-3; a possible D gene is TRBD2 (5 bases). Looked up from germline, CDR1 is LGHNA and CDR2 is YSLEER. Trimming stripped 3 bases from V and 0 bases from J, with 13 bases between. This CDR3 spans 16 amino acids. CDR3 region: CASSQLSGSSTDTQYF. CDR3 sequence (DNA): TGCGCCAGCAGCCAGCTCAGCGGATCTAGCACAGATACGCAGTATTTT.

J is TRBJ2-7 and V is TRBV19, with D maybe TRBD1 (5 bases). Between the trimmed V and J ends, which lost 5 bases and 1 base, there was a span of 9 bases. Germline V CDR1 and CDR2: LNHDA, SQIVND (reference sequence). This CDR3 comprises 13 residues. The DNA of the CDR3 is TGTGCCAGTAGTCAGGGCAGATCCTACGAGCAGTACTTC. Amino acids: CASSQGRSYEQYF.

CDR3 DNA sequence: TGTGCCAGCAGTTACCCCCGGACAGGGGTCGGAGAGCAGTACTTC. Amino acid sequence: CASSYPRTGVGEQYF. This chain joins TRBV6-5 and TRBJ2-7, with 9 bases lining up with TRBD1. The CDR3 is 15 amino acids. V lost 2 bases, J lost 7 bases, and 9 bases stayed unmatched. The germline CDR1 and CDR2 sequences are MNHEY and SVGAGI.

The chain is built from TRBV27 and TRBJ2-5; 8 bases match TRBD1. Per the germline V gene, CDR1 is MNHEY and CDR2 is SMNVEV (reference sequence). After removal of 5 bases from V and 5 bases from J, the junction contained 7 bases not matched to a gene. This CDR3 comprises 14 residues. CDR3 protein: CASSPRQGWETQYF. The DNA for the CDR3 is TGTGCCAGCAGTCCCCGACAGGGGTGGGAGACCCAGTACTTC.

This chain links TRBV27 with TRBJ2-7; D tentatively fits TRBD1 or TRBD2 (5 bases each). The CDR3 runs 17 residues. Germline V gene lookup returns CDR1 MNHEY and CDR2 SMNVEV (reference sequence). Trimming left V 0 bases short and J 2 bases short, with 17 bases between. The CDR3 reads CASSLSRPGPPPYEQYF. CDR3 DNA: TGTGCCAGCAGTTTATCGAGGCCGGGACCGCCGCCCTACGAGCAGTACTTC.

The gene calls are TRBV7-2 and TRBJ1-5, with D perhaps TRBD1 (5 bases). Germline V gene lookup returns CDR1 SGHTA and CDR2 FQGNSA. The CDR3 runs to 14 residues. The germline V and J ends were trimmed by 5 bases and 3 bases, with 11 bases remaining between them. In DNA form, the CDR3 reads TGTGCCAGCAGCCACGACAGCTACAATCAGCCCCAGCATTTT. It translates to CASSHDSYNQPQHF.

This clone was detected a few times. The chain couples TRBV27 to TRBJ2-5, with D maybe TRBD2 (6 bases). The CDR3 sequence is 16 residues long. Germline V gives CDR1 MNHEY, CDR2 SMNVEV (reference sequence). V lost 5 bases and J 2 bases, leaving 18 bases between the germline ends. This CDR3 is CASSPGLGQRQETQYF. The CDR3, as DNA: TGTGCCAGCAGTCCGGGACTCGGGCAGAGACAAGAGACCCAGTACTTC.

J is TRBJ1-2 and V is TRBV28, with D hard to call. The germline CDR1 and CDR2 sequences are MDHEN and SYDVKM. V was shortened by 6 bases and J by 3 bases, with 17 bases between the two germline ends. CDR3 length equals 15 residues. In DNA, the CDR3 is TGTGCCAGCAGCACACTCGGTTTACCGGACTATGGCTACACCTTC. Translating gives CASSTLGLPDYGYTF.

The rearrangement uses TRBV14 and TRBJ1-4, with D possibly TRBD1 on 6 matching bases. The CDR3 has 17 amino acids. The germline V and J ends were trimmed by 0 bases and 1 base, with 12 bases remaining between them. Germline lookup yields CDR1 SGHDN and CDR2 FVKESK. The CDR3 bases are TGTGCCAGCAGCCAAGATTCCAGGGGCATAACTAATGAAAAACTGTTTTTT. Translating gives CASSQDSRGITNEKLFF.

The chain joins TRBV4-3 to TRBJ2-6; 7 bases map to TRBD2. The germline V gene encodes CDR1 LGHNA and CDR2 YSLEER. This CDR3 comprises 18 residues. V shed 4 bases and J 0 bases; nucleotides not matched to a gene: 9. The CDR3 here is CASSRLWRGSSGANVLTF. CDR3 DNA sequence: TGCGCCAGCAGCCGCCTCTGGCGGGGGAGCTCTGGGGCCAACGTCCTGACTTTC.

J is TRBJ1-1 and V is TRBV6-1, with D unclear. From germline, CDR1 is MNHNS and CDR2 SASEGT. Trimming took off 1 base at V and 1 base at J, with 10 bases between the two ends. CDR3 length equals 15 residues. The CDR3 DNA reads as TGTGCCAGCAGTGAAGTTCGGGCAGCGAACACTGAAGCTTTCTTT. Protein: CASSEVRAANTEAFF.

The V call is TRBV13, the J call TRBJ2-1; D is perhaps TRBD1 (6 bases). This CDR3 is built from 15 residues. The V end was cut by 0 bases, the J end by 3 bases, with 9 bases between. Per the germline V gene, CDR1 is PRHDT and CDR2 is FYEKMQ (reference sequence). CDR3 protein: CASSLGGTNYNEQFF. In DNA form, the CDR3 reads TGTGCCAGCAGCTTAGGCGGGACAAACTACAATGAGCAGTTCTTC. Filled out from reference TRBV13 and TRBJ2-1, the complete variable domain reads AAGVIQSPRHLIKEKRETATLKCYPIPRHDTVYWYQQGPGQDPQFLISFYEKMQSDKGSIPDRFSAQQFSDYHSELNMSSLELGDSALYFCASSLGGTNYNEQFFGPGTRLTVL.

The gene calls are TRBV7-3 and TRBJ2-3; D may be TRBD2 (6 bases). The germline V and J ends were trimmed by 5 bases and 2 bases, with 8 bases remaining between them. The CDR3 consists of 13 residues. CDR1 is SGHTA and CDR2 is FQGTGA in the germline V gene. The CDR3 coding sequence is TGTGCCAGCAGCGCGGGGCACACAGATACGCAGTATTTT. Encoded protein: CASSAGHTDTQYF.

V is TRBV6-4 and J is TRBJ2-3, with D possibly TRBD2 on 6 matching bases. This CDR3 is built from 14 residues. V was cut by 3 bases and J by 0 bases, with 7 bases left in between. Per the germline V gene, CDR1 is MRHNA and CDR2 is SNTAGT. The CDR3 DNA is TGTGCCAGCAGTGAACGGGGGAGCACAGATACGCAGTATTTT. It encodes CASSERGSTDTQYF.

The rearrangement links TRBV7-2 to TRBJ1-4, with D possibly matching TRBD1 (5 bases). CDR3 length: 15 amino acids. The V gene lost 4 bases and the J gene lost 5 bases, with 14 bases spanning the gap. Germline-derived CDR1 and CDR2 are SGHTA and FQGNSA. DNA for the CDR3: TGTGCCAGCAGCTCCTCACGACAGCAAAATGAAAAACTGTTTTTT. It specifies CASSSSRQQNEKLFF. The full variable domain, in which reference TRBV7-2 and TRBJ1-4 provide the parts outside the CDR3, is GAGVSQSPSNKVTEKGKDVELRCDPISGHTALYWYRQSLGQGLEFLIYFQGNSAPDKSGLPSDRFSAERTGGSVSTLTIQRTQQEDSAVYLCASSSSRQQNEKLFFGSGTQLSVL.

The rearrangement uses TRBV20-1 and TRBJ2-2; the D is unclear. CDR1 DFQATT and CDR2 SNEGSKA come from the germline V gene (reference sequence). V shed 0 bases and J shed 7 bases, with 3 bases lying between them. This CDR3 has 11 residues. This chain's CDR3 is CSARDRGELFF. The CDR3 coding sequence is TGCAGTGCTAGAGATCGCGGGGAGCTGTTTTTT.